The 19 T cell receptor beta chains below were found in one sample sequenced in a study of a mutant IDH1 vaccine in newly diagnosed glioma (dated by TCRdb to about 2021). Library preparation employed the immunoSEQ multiplex PCR assay. Held by TCRdb, this immuneACCESS table contains in-frame sequences only and omits some clones. Under half of the omission traces to an unresolved V gene where checked; the cause of the rest is unknown. This sample has 50,000 to 85,000 clones in its table, and roughly 84% of those were observed once. The ten largest clonotypes hold about 14% of the sample. What this sample's time point label stands for: week 23, last vaccination. Each vaccine dose, consisting of 300 ug of a 20-mer mutant IDH1 peptide in Montanide, was administered subcutaneously with topical imiquimod. These receptors are not linked to any known antigen. This specimen was PBMCs, taken from a glioma patient whose treatment included an IDH1 peptide vaccine. The receptors were gathered from a man between 18 and 29 years old with glioma.

The chain is built from TRBV5-1 and TRBJ2-1; 8 bases are shared with TRBD2. Germline lookup yields CDR1 SGHRS and CDR2 YFSETQ. There are 15 residues in the CDR3. The ends lost 0 bases at V and 3 bases at J; junction bases unmatched: 2. Here the CDR3 reads CASSLGTSSYNEQFF. The DNA of the CDR3 is TGCGCCAGCAGCTTGGGGACTAGCAGCTACAATGAGCAGTTCTTC.

V is TRBV6-5 and J is TRBJ2-1, with D unclear. The CDR3 spans 13 residues. Trimming left V 6 bases short and J 0 bases short, with 6 bases between. Germline assignment: CDR1 MNHEY and CDR2 SVGAGI. CDR3 nucleotide sequence: TGTGCCAGCAGCGCCCTCTCCTACAATGAGCAGTTCTTC. Its translation is CASSALSYNEQFF.

This clone is deemed medium-sized. This chain uses TRBV4-2 with TRBJ1-2; 7 nucleotides match TRBD1. Trimming at V came to 4 bases and at J to 1 base, leaving 9 bases not matched to a gene. Per germline, CDR1 LGHNA and CDR2 YNFKEQ. This CDR3 is 16 amino acids long. This chain's CDR3 is CASSLNRGPGNYGYTF. The CDR3 nucleotides read TGTGCCAGCAGCCTCAACAGGGGTCCAGGTAACTATGGCTACACCTTC.

This CDR3 is CASSMRAGGINGYTF. The CDR3 DNA reads TGTGCCAGTAGTATGAGGGCAGGGGGGATTAATGGCTACACCTTC. This rearrangement joins TRBV19 to TRBJ1-2; TRBD1 aligns across 7 bases. The trim removed 3 bases at V and 6 bases at J, leaving 10 bases unmatched. CDR3 length equals 15 residues. Germline CDR1 and CDR2: LNHDA and SQIVND (reference sequence).

This sequence joins TRBV5-6 and TRBJ2-2, with D perhaps matching TRBD1 or TRBD2 (5 bases each). This CDR3 spans 19 amino acids. Trimming cost V 6 bases and J 1 base, with 25 bases left between them. The germline gives CDR1 SGHDT, CDR2 YYEEEE. Written as DNA, the CDR3 is TGTGCCAGCACCAAACCTCCGGGGCGGTGGGGAAAGAACACCGGGGAGCTGTTTTTT. Translation gives CASTKPPGRWGKNTGELFF. Full variable domain (remainder filled in from reference TRBV5-6 and TRBJ2-2): DAGVTQSPTHLIKTRGQQVTLRCSPKSGHDTVSWYQQALGQGPQFIFQYYEEEERQRGNFPDRFSGHQFPNYSSELNVNALLLGDSALYLCASTKPPGRWGKNTGELFFGEGSRLTVL.

The chain links TRBV30 to TRBJ1-1, with D possibly TRBD1 on 6 matching bases. The V gene lost 5 bases and the J gene lost 11 bases, with 18 bases spanning the gap. This CDR3 is built from 12 residues. Per germline, CDR1 GTSNPN and CDR2 SVGIG (reference sequence). CDR3 sequence reads: CAWATGISEAFF. In nucleotides, the CDR3 is TGTGCCTGGGCCACAGGGATAAGCGAGGCTTTCTTT. The entire variable domain, with the rest obtained from reference TRBV30 and TRBJ1-1, is as follows: SQTIHQWPATLVQPVGSPLSLECTVEGTSNPNLYWYRQAAGRGLQLLFYSVGIGQISSEVPQNLSASRPQDRQFILSSKKLLLSDSGFYLCAWATGISEAFFGQGTRLTVV.

The rearrangement links TRBV11-2 to TRBJ1-3; weak D call: TRBD1 (6 bases). The CDR3 totals 16 residues. V lost 5 bases, J lost 3 bases, and 17 bases lay in between. Germline lookup yields CDR1 SGHAT and CDR2 FQNNGV. The CDR3 loop reads CASSTLTGAYGNTIYF. CDR3 sequence (DNA): TGTGCCAGCAGCACCCTTACGGGGGCTTATGGAAACACCATATATTTT.

The CDR3 nucleotides are TGTGCCAGCTCGCCAAACCGGATACGACAGGGGGCTTCCACTGAAGCTTTCTTT. Residues: CASSPNRIRQGASTEAFF. V usage is TRBV18 and J usage is TRBJ1-1; 10 nucleotides match TRBD1. The CDR3 consists of 18 residues. Losses at the gene ends were 6 bases for V and 4 bases for J; bases not matched to a gene: 17. The germline gives CDR1 KGHSH, CDR2 LQKENI.

This rearrangement joins TRBV4-3 to TRBJ1-1; possibly TRBD1 for D (5 bases). This CDR3 contains 15 residues. V was shortened by 2 bases and J by 5 bases, with 15 bases between the two germline ends. Germline CDR1 and CDR2: LGHNA and YSLEER. This CDR3 is CASSQLGQGRTEAFF. The CDR3 nucleotides are TGCGCCAGCAGCCAACTGGGGCAGGGTCGAACTGAAGCTTTCTTT.

J is TRBJ1-5 and V is TRBV6-5; D not certain. Deletions cut 2 bases from V and 2 bases from J, with 7 bases between. Germline CDR1 and CDR2: MNHEY and SVGAGI. The CDR3 has 14 residues. The DNA of the CDR3 is TGTGCCAGCAGTTACGAGGGTCGCAATCAGCCCCAGCATTTT. Protein: CASSYEGRNQPQHF.

The rearrangement links TRBV18 to TRBJ2-7; tentatively, D is TRBD1 or TRBD2 (5 bases each). The CDR3 extends over 13 amino acids. V dropped 6 bases and J dropped 0 bases, with 9 bases sitting between them. Germline CDR1 is KGHSH and CDR2 is LQKENI. The DNA of the CDR3 is TGTGCCAGCTCGACCGGGACCTCCTACGAGCAGTACTTC. Residues: CASSTGTSYEQYF.

The J gene is TRBJ2-1, the V gene TRBV5-1; a possible D gene is TRBD1 (5 bases). CDR1 and CDR2 from the germline V gene are SGHRS and YFSETQ. The CDR3 runs to 16 residues. Trimming stripped 7 bases from V and 0 bases from J, with 17 bases between. The CDR3 reads CASAFLTASSYNEQFF. The CDR3 DNA sequence: TGCGCCAGCGCGTTCTTGACAGCGAGCTCCTACAATGAGCAGTTCTTC.

This chain uses TRBV5-1 with TRBJ1-2; no firm D call. Trimming removed 4 bases at V and 6 bases at J, with 16 bases between. The length of the CDR3 is 14 residues. Germline CDR1 reads SGHRS; CDR2 reads YFSETQ. CDR3 in amino acids: CASSPRGGSDGYTF. The CDR3 nucleotides read TGCGCCAGCAGCCCCCGGGGAGGGTCTGATGGCTACACCTTC. Complete variable domain (other parts from reference TRBV5-1 and TRBJ1-2): KAGVTQTPRYLIKTRGQQVTLSCSPISGHRSVSWYQQTPGQGLQFLFEYFSETQRNKGNFPGRFSGRQFSNSRSEMNVSTLELGDSALYLCASSPRGGSDGYTFGSGTRLTVV.

The chain carries TRBV5-1 and TRBJ2-5, with 10 bases aligning to TRBD1. V shed 2 bases and J 2 bases; nucleotides not matched to a gene: 9. Germline values: CDR1 SGHRS, CDR2 YFSETQ. The CDR3 contains 17 residues. The CDR3 bases are TGCGCCAGCAGCTTCGGGGACAGGGGCTGGGATCAAGAGACCCAGTACTTC. Translated: CASSFGDRGWDQETQYF.

The chain couples TRBV19 to TRBJ2-7; 7 nucleotides align to TRBD2. CDR3 length: 14 residues. In germline, CDR1 is LNHDA, CDR2 SQIVND (reference sequence). Trimming removed 1 base from V and 5 bases from J; junction bases left unmatched: 5. The CDR3 DNA is TGTGCCAGTAGTATAGTAGCGGGCGCAGACGAGCAGTACTTC. This codes for CASSIVAGADEQYF.

V is TRBV18 and J is TRBJ1-3, with no clear D. This CDR3 has 13 residues. V lost 3 bases and J 2 bases, leaving 5 bases between the germline ends. Germline CDR1 KGHSH, CDR2 LQKENI. CDR3 residues: CASSPTAGNTIYF. The CDR3 region has the DNA TGTGCCAGCTCACCCACAGCTGGAAACACCATATATTTT.

This clone came up a few times. This chain joins TRBV7-3 and TRBJ2-7; TRBD2 is a possible D gene (6 bases). The CDR3 runs to 12 residues. V lost 5 bases, J lost 6 bases, and 11 bases lay in between. In germline, CDR1 is SGHTA, CDR2 FQGTGA. This CDR3 is CASSPGRGEQYF. DNA for the CDR3: TGTGCCAGCAGCCCCGGGAGAGGCGAGCAGTACTTC.

The CDR3 sequence is CASSSFSGLNTEAFF. The CDR3 nucleotides read TGTGCCAGCAGCTCCTTCTCGGGTCTGAACACTGAAGCTTTCTTT. This chain uses TRBV6-6 with TRBJ1-1; D remains ambiguous. Germline CDR1 MNHNY, CDR2 SVGAGI (reference sequence). There are 15 residues in the CDR3. The V gene lost 6 bases and the J gene lost 0 bases, with 14 bases spanning the gap.

This sequence joins TRBV2 and TRBJ1-5; no reliable D call. V shed 7 bases and J shed 0 bases, with 4 bases lying between them. This CDR3 has 12 amino acids. Germline assignment: CDR1 SNHLY and CDR2 FYNNEI. The CDR3 sequence is CASKGSNQPQHF. CDR3 nucleotide sequence: TGTGCCAGCAAAGGTAGCAATCAGCCCCAGCATTTT.